Shown below are 17 T cell receptor beta chains from a single sample sequenced in a study of T cell clonality in common variable immunodeficiency. TCRdb keeps only in-frame clones here, not all; method: immunoSEQ multiplex PCR. Recorded here are some 60,000 clones, none singletons. Specimen: peripheral blood mononuclear cells. These receptors were obtained from a person between 18 and 70 years old in good health.

This clone was counted many times. The read gets to within 3 residues of the CDR3 end, and the germline J gene fills in the rest. V and J are TRBV5-1 and TRBJ2-1, with 11 bases identical to TRBD1. After removal of 2 bases from V and 4 bases from J, the junction contained 2 bases not matched to a gene. The CDR3 is 15 residues long. Germline values: CDR1 SGHRS, CDR2 YFSETQ. Partial CDR3 DNA: TGCGCCAGCAGCTTTGGGACAGGGGGATACAATGAG. Protein: CASSFGTGGYNE. The CDR3 reads in full as CASSFGTGGYNEQFF.

This clone occurred many times. The sequenced fragment ends 3 residues before the CDR3 boundary, so the rest is inferred from the germline J gene. The chain couples TRBV20-1 to TRBJ2-5; the D is unclear. V was cut by 2 bases and J by 4 bases, with 5 bases left in between. The germline V gene encodes CDR1 DFQATT and CDR2 SNEGSKA (reference sequence). The CDR3 has 11 amino acids. The CDR3 loop reads CSARSGETQYF. CDR3 DNA (partial): TGCAGTGCTAGATCAGGAGAGACC.

This clone was seen many times. Read sequence stops 3 residues before the CDR3 end, and the germline J gene provides the missing end. The chain recombines TRBV20-1 with TRBJ2-7; D is possibly TRBD1 (7 bases). The CDR3 contains 17 residues. The ends were cut back, 5 bases at V and 3 bases at J, with 26 bases in the middle. CDR1 is DFQATT and CDR2 is SNEGSKA in the germline V gene (reference sequence). The CDR3 region is CSALKGTAQGGLYEQYF. CDR3 DNA, as far as it was read: TGCAGTGCTCTAAAGGGGACAGCCCAAGGAGGGCTCTACGAG.

There are many counts of this clone. The CDR3 end falls 3 residues outside the read, so it is completed with the germline J gene. The chain carries TRBV18 and TRBJ2-1, with 10 bases matching TRBD2. In germline, CDR1 is KGHSH, CDR2 LQKENI. CDR3 length equals 16 residues. The ends lost 1 base at V and 9 bases at J; junction bases unmatched: 9. The sequenced CDR3 bases are TGTGCCAGCTCACCACAGCGGGAGGGCCATTTGTCTGAG. It translates to CASSPQREGHLSE. The entire CDR3 protein reads CASSPQREGHLSEQFF.

The covered CDR3 bases are TGCAGCGTTGAACTACTGCAAGAGACC. It specifies CSVELLQET. The complete CDR3 protein is CSVELLQETQYF. The V gene is TRBV29-1, the J gene TRBJ2-5; no clear D. Read sequence stops 3 residues before the CDR3 end, and the germline J gene provides the missing end. Per the germline V gene, CDR1 is SQVTM and CDR2 is ANQGSEA. The ends were cut back, 2 bases at V and 2 bases at J, with 6 bases in the middle. The CDR3 has 12 residues.

This clone was observed at least ten times. The read is 3 residues too short to cover the CDR3 end, so that end is filled in from the germline J gene. The chain uses TRBV20-1 and TRBJ2-3; 8 nucleotides agree with TRBD2. Germline V gives CDR1 DFQATT, CDR2 SNEGSKA (reference sequence). The CDR3 has 14 amino acids. V lost 3 bases and J lost 4; bases outside the gene matches: 6. The CDR3 DNA, read in part, is TGCAGTGCTAGCCCAGCGGGAGCCCCAGATACG. This codes for CSASPAGAPDT. The entire CDR3 reads CSASPAGAPDTQYF.

Worth noting for this clone: With the read ending 3 residues before the CDR3 end, the germline J gene is used to fill in that end. The rearrangement uses TRBV4-2 and TRBJ2-7, with a weak D call TRBD2 (5 bases). CDR1 and CDR2 from the germline V gene are LGHNA and YNFKEQ. Deletions cut 0 bases from V and 3 bases from J, with 12 bases between. This CDR3 has 15 residues. The sequenced CDR3 bases are TGTGCCAGCAGCCAAGAAATAGCGAGTCGCTACGAG. Protein: CASSQEIASRYE. The whole CDR3 region reads CASSQEIASRYEQYF.

This clone was observed many times. The read finishes 3 residues shy of the CDR3 end, and the germline J gene is used to complete it. The chain uses TRBV5-4 and TRBJ1-4; tentative D call: TRBD1 (6 bases). Germline CDR1 SGHNT, CDR2 YYREEE (reference sequence). Trimming left V 6 bases short and J 8 bases short, with 17 bases between. The CDR3 consists of 14 residues. CDR3 DNA, as far as it was read: TGTGCCAGCACCAATACCGGGACAAGCGAAAAA. Amino acids: CASTNTGTSEK. Given in full, the CDR3 is CASTNTGTSEKLFF.

This clone was seen many times. The read ends 3 residues shy of where the CDR3 ends; the end is completed using the germline J gene. This chain links TRBV30 with TRBJ2-1, with D possibly TRBD2 on 5 matching bases. This CDR3 has 13 amino acids. The V and J ends lost 4 bases and 4 bases respectively, with 11 bases between them. Germline V lookup: CDR1 GTSNPN, CDR2 SVGIG (reference sequence). The CDR3 protein is CAWNTGSYNEQFF. The DNA read from the CDR3 is TGTGCCTGGAATACGGGGTCATACAATGAG.

This clone was seen only a few times. The read halts 3 residues ahead of the CDR3 end, with the missing end drawn from the germline J gene. V gene TRBV20-1 combines with J gene TRBJ1-5; D perhaps matches TRBD1 (5 bases). CDR1 and CDR2 from the germline V gene are DFQATT and SNEGSKA (reference sequence). CDR3 length equals 15 residues. V was shortened by 1 base and J by 3 bases, with 13 bases between the two germline ends. Incomplete CDR3 DNA: TGCAGTGCTAGAGGTAGGGGATTTAACAATCAGCCC. Translation gives CSARGRGFNNQP. The full CDR3 reads CSARGRGFNNQPQHF.

In its sample, this clone was seen many times. The read ends 3 residues before the CDR3 terminus; that terminus is restored from the germline J gene. V is TRBV6-2 or TRBV6-3 and J is TRBJ2-7; D possibly corresponds to TRBD1 (6 bases). The germline CDR1 and CDR2 sequences are MNHEY and SVGEGT. V lost 2 bases to trimming and J lost 3 bases, with 8 bases between them. The CDR3 spans 13 residues. The sequenced CDR3 bases are TGTGCCAGCAGTTACGGGGACAACTACGAG. Amino acid sequence: CASSYGDNYE. The entire CDR3 protein reads CASSYGDNYEQYF.

There are many counts of this clone. CDR3 residues: CASTDLDRGYEQYF. The CDR3 bases that were read are TGTGCCAGTACCGACTTGGACAGGGGGTACGAG. The chain combines TRBV19 with TRBJ2-7, with TRBD1 identical over 10 bases. The read falls 3 residues short of the CDR3 end, and the missing part is taken from the germline J gene. Germline V gives CDR1 LNHDA, CDR2 SQIVND (reference sequence). The ends lost 7 bases at V and 4 bases at J; junction bases unmatched: 7. The CDR3 loop spans 14 amino acids.

This clone was recorded many times. The CDR3 end lies 3 residues beyond the end of the read and is filled in from the germline J gene. The chain employs TRBV19 and TRBJ1-5, with 8 bases aligning to TRBD1. The CDR3 is 16 amino acids. With V trimmed by 6 bases and J by 0 bases, 7 bases remained unmatched. Germline lookup yields CDR1 LNHDA and CDR2 SQIVND (reference sequence). The DNA read from the CDR3 is TGTGCCAGTAGACCGCTTGGGACAGGTAGCAATCAGCCC. Translated, it gives CASRPLGTGSNQP. From start to end, the CDR3 is CASRPLGTGSNQPQHF.

This clone has ten or more counts. The observed sequence ends 3 residues before the CDR3 terminus, with the missing tail filled in from the germline J gene. The chain combines TRBV28 with TRBJ1-2, with unresolved D. The CDR3 totals 14 residues. Germline assignment: CDR1 MDHEN and CDR2 SYDVKM. Trimming stripped 2 bases from V and 2 bases from J, with 9 bases between. CDR3 bases read: TGTGCCAGCAGTTTACAGGATGGCAACTATGGC. The encoded protein is CASSLQDGNYG. The whole CDR3 protein is CASSLQDGNYGYTF.

This clone was found many times. The CDR3 end is not reached by the read, which stops 3 residues before it; the germline J gene fills it in. The V gene is TRBV20-1, the J gene TRBJ2-5, with TRBD2 as a possible D gene (9 bases). The CDR3 consists of 16 residues. Trimming pared 6 bases from V and 5 bases from J, leaving 25 bases between. CDR1 is DFQATT, CDR2 SNEGSKA, per germline (reference sequence). CDR3 protein: CSATGALAGGGETQYF. The DNA read from the CDR3 is TGCAGTGCGACAGGGGCCCTCGCGGGAGGGGGGGAGACC.

This clone was counted at least ten times. The read falls 3 residues short of the CDR3 end, and the missing part is taken from the germline J gene. The gene calls are TRBV20-1 and TRBJ2-7; D unresolved. V was pared by 3 bases and J by 0 bases, with 12 bases between. CDR3 length: 14 residues. The germline CDR1 and CDR2 sequences are DFQATT and SNEGSKA (reference sequence). The covered CDR3 bases are TGCAGTGCTAGTAAGCCGACTTTCTCCTACGAG. Its translation is CSASKPTFSYE. The full CDR3 reads CSASKPTFSYEQYF.

This clone was seen at least ten times. The missing CDR3 end, 3 residues past where the read stops, is filled in from the germline J gene. The rearrangement links TRBV19 to TRBJ2-5, with a weak D call TRBD1 (6 bases). V lost 4 bases to trimming and J lost 7 bases, with 19 bases between them. CDR3 length equals 15 residues. Germline values: CDR1 LNHDA, CDR2 SQIVND (reference sequence). The CDR3 bases that were read are TGTGCCAGTAGTAGCCAGGCACAGGGTTTTGGGACC. Its protein is CASSSQAQGFGT. The entire CDR3 sequence reads CASSSQAQGFGTQYF.